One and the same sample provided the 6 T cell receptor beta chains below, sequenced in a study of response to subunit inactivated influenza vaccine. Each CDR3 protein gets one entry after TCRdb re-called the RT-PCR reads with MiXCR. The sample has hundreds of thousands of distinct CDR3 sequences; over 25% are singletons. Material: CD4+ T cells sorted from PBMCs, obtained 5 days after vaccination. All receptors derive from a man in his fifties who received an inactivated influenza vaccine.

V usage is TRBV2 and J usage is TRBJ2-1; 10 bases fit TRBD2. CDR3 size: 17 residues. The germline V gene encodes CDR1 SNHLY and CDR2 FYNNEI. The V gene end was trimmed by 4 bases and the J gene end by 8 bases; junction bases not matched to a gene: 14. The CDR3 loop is CASSASGGPFAIDEQFF. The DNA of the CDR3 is TGTGCCAGCAGTGCTAGCGGGGGCCCGTTTGCAATCGATGAGCAGTTCTTC.

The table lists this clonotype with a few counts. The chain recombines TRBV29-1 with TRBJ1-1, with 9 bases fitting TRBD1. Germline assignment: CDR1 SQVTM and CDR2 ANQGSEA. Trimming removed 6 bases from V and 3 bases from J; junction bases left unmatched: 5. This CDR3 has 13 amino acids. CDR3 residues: CSVTQGADTEAFF. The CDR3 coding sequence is TGCAGCGTGACACAGGGGGCGGACACTGAAGCTTTCTTT.

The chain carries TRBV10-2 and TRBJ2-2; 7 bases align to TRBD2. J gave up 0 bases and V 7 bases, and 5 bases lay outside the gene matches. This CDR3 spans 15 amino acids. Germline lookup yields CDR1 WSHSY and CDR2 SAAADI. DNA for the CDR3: TGCGCCAGCAAGCGGGGACCTACGAACACCGGGGAGCTGTTTTTT. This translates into CASKRGPTNTGELFF.

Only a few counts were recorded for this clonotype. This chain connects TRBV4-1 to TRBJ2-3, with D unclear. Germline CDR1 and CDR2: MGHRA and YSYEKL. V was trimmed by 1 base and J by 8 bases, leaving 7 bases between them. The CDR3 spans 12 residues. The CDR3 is CASSQVRGTQYF. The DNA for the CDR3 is TGCGCCAGCAGCCAAGTCCGCGGTACGCAGTATTTT.

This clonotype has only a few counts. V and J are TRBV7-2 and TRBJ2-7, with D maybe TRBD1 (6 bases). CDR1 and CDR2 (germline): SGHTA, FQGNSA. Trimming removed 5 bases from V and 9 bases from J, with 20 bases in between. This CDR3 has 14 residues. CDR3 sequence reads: CASSRAGEFTRQYF. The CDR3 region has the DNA TGTGCCAGCAGCCGGGCAGGGGAGTTTACGAGGCAGTACTTC.

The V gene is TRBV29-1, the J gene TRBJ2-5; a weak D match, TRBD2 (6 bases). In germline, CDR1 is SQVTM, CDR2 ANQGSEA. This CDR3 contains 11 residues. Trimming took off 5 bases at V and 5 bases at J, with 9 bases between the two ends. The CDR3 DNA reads TGCAGCGTTCGGGGGACCGAGACCCAGTACTTC. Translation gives CSVRGTETQYF.